Shown below are 11 T cell receptor beta chains from a single sample sequenced in a study of tissue T cells after allogeneic stem cell transplantation (dated by TCRdb to 2021 to 2024). Libraries were constructed by the immunoSEQ multiplex PCR assay. TCRdb mirrors the immuneACCESS table, restricted to in-frame sequences. Some clones are absent from its copies; in checked studies, under half trace to an unresolved V gene, and the reason for the others is unknown. The sample records around 1,800 clones, over 45% of which are singletons. The top ten hold about 10% of the sample. The time point label, as the study defines it: mouse harvest day 7 after allogeneic transplant. Mouse grafts consisting of 10^7 T-cell-depleted bone marrow cells combined with 10^6 splenic CD5+ T cells were administered by tail vein injection. Sequencing was performed on liver tissue. The receptors were sampled from a female BALB/c mouse given C57BL/6 T cells with graft-versus-host disease after an allogeneic hematopoietic cell transplant.

To note about this clone: Any gene name here is a mouse gene name. With the read ending 1 residue before the CDR3 end, the germline J gene is used to fill in that end. The chain has TRBV26 and TRBJ2-4; the D is unclear. This CDR3 has 14 residues. Germline V gene sequence: CDR1 KGHPV, CDR2 FQNQEV (reference sequence). The V gene lost 4 bases and the J gene lost 0 bases, with 8 bases spanning the gap. The CDR3 region is CASSQQSSQNTLYF. The sequenced part of the CDR3 DNA is TGTGCCAGCAGTCAGCAGTCTAGTCAAAACACCTTGTAC.

For this clone: Gene and germline names: mouse. Read coverage stops 1 residue before the CDR3 terminus; the germline J gene supplies the remainder. The rearrangement uses TRBV13-2 and TRBJ2-7; 9 bases agree with TRBD2. Looked up from germline, CDR1 is NNHNN and CDR2 is SYGAGS (reference sequence). V was clipped by 4 bases and J by 1 base; unmatched bases: 3. This CDR3 is built from 14 residues. This chain's CDR3 is CASGKTGGSYEQYF. The sequenced part of the CDR3 DNA is TGTGCCAGCGGTAAGACTGGGGGTTCCTATGAACAGTAC.

On this clone itself: Gene names are mouse gene names. The missing CDR3 end, 1 residue past where the read stops, is filled in from the germline J gene. This rearrangement joins TRBV13-2 to TRBJ1-4; no clear D. The CDR3 loop spans 14 amino acids. Germline assignment: CDR1 NNHNN and CDR2 SYGAGS (reference sequence). Trimming took 3 bases from V and 1 from J, leaving 7 bases between them. The CDR3 protein is CASGGADSNERLFF. The covered CDR3 bases are TGTGCCAGCGGTGGGGCTGATTCCAACGAAAGATTATTT.

Concerning this clone itself: Gene names denote mouse genes. The CDR3 goes on 1 residue after the read ends, and that part is filled in from the germline J gene. The chain uses TRBV16 and TRBJ2-2; D is possibly TRBD1 (5 bases). CDR1 is SGHSA, CDR2 FRNQAP, per germline. Trimming removed 4 bases at V and 0 bases at J, with 6 bases between. The CDR3 runs 14 residues. Partial CDR3 DNA: TGTGCAAGCAGCTCGACAGCAAACACCGGGCAGCTCTAC. As protein: CASSSTANTGQLY. The whole CDR3 sequence reads CASSSTANTGQLYF.

This clone appeared a few times. Each gene name is a mouse one. The read terminates 1 residue ahead of where the CDR3 ends, so the germline J gene completes it. The chain employs TRBV14 and TRBJ2-7; TRBD2 matches 7 bases. The V gene end was trimmed by 2 bases and the J gene end by 7 bases; junction bases not matched to a gene: 3. This CDR3 region has 12 residues. The germline V gene encodes CDR1 SGHDT and CDR2 FRDEAV. The CDR3 reads CASSFGGREQYF. The DNA read from the CDR3 is TGTGCCAGCAGTTTTGGGGGGAGAGAACAGTAC.

Regarding this clone: The genes and germline here are from mouse. The read comes to an end 1 residue before the CDR3 does, leaving the germline J gene to fill in the end. The J gene is TRBJ1-4, the V gene TRBV3, with 8 nucleotides matching TRBD1. This CDR3 is 15 amino acids long. Losses at the gene ends were 5 bases for V and 3 bases for J; bases not matched to a gene: 5. Germline CDR1 and CDR2: SNHLY and FYNGKV (reference sequence). CDR3 bases read: TGTGCCAGCAGCCCCGGACAGGGTACCAACGAAAGATTATTT. It encodes CASSPGQGTNERLF. The CDR3 in its entirety is CASSPGQGTNERLFF.

Details on this clone: Mouse germline and gene names are used. The sequence runs out 1 residue before the end of the CDR3; the remainder is reconstructed from the germline J gene. This sequence joins TRBV13-3 and TRBJ2-5; 8 bases match TRBD1. V gave up 0 bases and J gave up 6 bases; unmatched junction bases: 3. Germline V gene lookup returns CDR1 NNHDY and CDR2 SYVADS. There are 14 residues in the CDR3. CDR3 sequence: CASSDEQGEDTQYF. The sequenced part of the CDR3 DNA is TGTGCCAGCAGTGATGAACAGGGGGAGGACACCCAGTAC.

Regarding this clone: Here the gene names and germline are mouse. Read coverage stops 1 residue before the CDR3 terminus; the germline J gene supplies the remainder. The gene calls are TRBV2 and TRBJ2-1; 7 positions match TRBD1. The CDR3 loop spans 13 amino acids. The V gene's germline CDR1 is LGHNA and CDR2 YSYQKL. After removal of 4 bases from V and 7 bases from J, the junction contained 4 bases not matched to a gene. The covered CDR3 bases are TGTGCCAGCAGCCTCGACAGGGCCGCTGAGCAGTTC. Amino acid sequence: CASSLDRAAEQF. The entire CDR3 sequence reads CASSLDRAAEQFF.

With respect to this clone: The germline and genes are mouse ones. The read gets to within 1 residue of the CDR3 end, and the germline J gene fills in the rest. The rearrangement uses TRBV3 and TRBJ2-5, with TRBD2 matching 8 bases. CDR1 is SNHLY and CDR2 is FYNGKV in the germline V gene (reference sequence). CDR3 length equals 13 residues. The junction had 4 bases not matched to a gene; V was cut back by 5 bases and J by 6 bases. CDR3 amino acids: CASSRGGGDTQYF. The CDR3 DNA, read in part, is TGTGCCAGCAGCAGGGGGGGCGGGGACACCCAGTAC. Supplemented by reference TRBV3 and TRBJ2-5, the full variable domain reads GPKVLQIPSHQIIDMGQMVTLNCDPVSNHLYFYWYKQILGQQMEFLVNFYNGKVMEKSKLFKDQFSVERPDGSYFTLKIQPTALEDSAVYFCASSRGGGDTQYFGPGTRLLVL.

Worth noting for this clone: Gene names denote mouse genes. The CDR3 goes on 1 residue after the read ends, and that part is filled in from the germline J gene. The J gene is TRBJ1-1, the V gene TRBV13-2; no reliable D call. V was pared by 0 bases and J by 8 bases, with 11 bases between. This CDR3 region has 13 residues. The germline gives CDR1 NNHNN, CDR2 SYGAGS (reference sequence). The CDR3 DNA, read in part, is TGTGCCAGCGGTGATGCGAAGGGTGGGGAAGTCTTC. Residues: CASGDAKGGEVF. The full CDR3 sequence reads CASGDAKGGEVFF.

As to this clone: Gene names refer to mouse genes. The read terminates 1 residue ahead of where the CDR3 ends, so the germline J gene completes it. This sequence joins TRBV4 and TRBJ1-6, with D possibly matching TRBD1 (5 bases). TRBJ1-6 is assigned to the ORF class and has an uncertain function. Germline CDR1 LGHDT, CDR2 YNNKQL (reference sequence). CDR3 length equals 12 residues. V was cut by 5 bases and J by 8 bases, with 7 bases left in between. This CDR3 reads CASSPTDSPLYF. The CDR3 DNA, read in part, is TGTGCCAGCAGCCCGACAGATTCGCCCCTCTAC.